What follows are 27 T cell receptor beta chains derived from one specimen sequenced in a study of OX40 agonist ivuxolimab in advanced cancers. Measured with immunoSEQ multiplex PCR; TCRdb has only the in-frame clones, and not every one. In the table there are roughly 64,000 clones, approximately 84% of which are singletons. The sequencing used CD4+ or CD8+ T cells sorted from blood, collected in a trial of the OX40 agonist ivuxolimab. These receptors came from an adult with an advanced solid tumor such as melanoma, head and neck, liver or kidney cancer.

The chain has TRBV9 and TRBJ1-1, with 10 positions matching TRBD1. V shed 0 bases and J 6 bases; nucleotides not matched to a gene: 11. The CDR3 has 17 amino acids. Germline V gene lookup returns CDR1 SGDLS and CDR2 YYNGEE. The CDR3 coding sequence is TGTGCCAGCAGCGTAGCAGGGCGGGGGACAGGGGAAGCTGAAGCTTTCTTT. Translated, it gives CASSVAGRGTGEAEAFF.

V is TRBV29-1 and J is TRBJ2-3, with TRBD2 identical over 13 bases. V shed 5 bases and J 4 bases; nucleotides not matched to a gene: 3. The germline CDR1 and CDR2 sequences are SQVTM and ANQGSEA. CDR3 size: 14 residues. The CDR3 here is CSVRTSGSSDTQYF. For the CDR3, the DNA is TGCAGCGTTCGGACTAGCGGGAGTTCAGATACGCAGTATTTT.

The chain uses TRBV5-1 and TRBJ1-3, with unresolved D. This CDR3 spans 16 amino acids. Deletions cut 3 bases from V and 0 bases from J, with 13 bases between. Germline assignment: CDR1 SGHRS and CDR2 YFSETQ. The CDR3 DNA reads TGCGCCAGCAGCTGGACCTCGAGTTCCTCTGGAAACACCATATATTTT. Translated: CASSWTSSSSGNTIYF.

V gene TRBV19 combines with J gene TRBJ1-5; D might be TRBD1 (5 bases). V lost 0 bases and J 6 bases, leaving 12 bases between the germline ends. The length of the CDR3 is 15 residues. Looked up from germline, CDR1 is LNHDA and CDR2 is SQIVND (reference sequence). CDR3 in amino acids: CASSIDKGHGQPQHF. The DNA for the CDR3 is TGTGCCAGTAGTATAGATAAGGGGCACGGTCAGCCCCAGCATTTT. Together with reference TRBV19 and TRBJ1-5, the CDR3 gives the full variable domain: DGGITQSPKYLFRKEGQNVTLSCEQNLNHDAMYWYRQDPGQGLRLIYYSQIVNDFQKGDIAEGYSVSREKKESFPLTVTSAQKNPTAFYLCASSIDKGHGQPQHFGDGTRLSIL.

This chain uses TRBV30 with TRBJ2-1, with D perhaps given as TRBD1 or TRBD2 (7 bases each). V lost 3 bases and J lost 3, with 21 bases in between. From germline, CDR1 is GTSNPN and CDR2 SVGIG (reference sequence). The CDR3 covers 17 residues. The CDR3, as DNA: TGTGCCTGGAGACCCAACCAAGCGGGACAGATCTACAATGAGCAGTTCTTC. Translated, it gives CAWRPNQAGQIYNEQFF.

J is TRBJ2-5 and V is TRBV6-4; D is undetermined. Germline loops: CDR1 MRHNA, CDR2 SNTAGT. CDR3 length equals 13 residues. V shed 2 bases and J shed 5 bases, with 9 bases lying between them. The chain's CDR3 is CASSDGVTETQYF. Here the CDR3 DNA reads TGTGCCAGCAGTGACGGGGTAACGGAGACCCAGTACTTC.

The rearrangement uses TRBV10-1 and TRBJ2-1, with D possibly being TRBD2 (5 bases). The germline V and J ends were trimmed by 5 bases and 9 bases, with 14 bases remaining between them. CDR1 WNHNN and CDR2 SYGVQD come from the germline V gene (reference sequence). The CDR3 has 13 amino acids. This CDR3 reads CASSSPGGSEQFF. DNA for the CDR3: TGCGCCAGCAGTTCCCCCGGAGGTAGTGAGCAGTTCTTC.

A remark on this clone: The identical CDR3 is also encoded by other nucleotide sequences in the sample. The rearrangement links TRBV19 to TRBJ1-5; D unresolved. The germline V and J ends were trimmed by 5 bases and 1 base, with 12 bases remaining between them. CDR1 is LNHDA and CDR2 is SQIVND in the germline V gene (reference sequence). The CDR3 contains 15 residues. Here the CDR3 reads CASSHPRGSNQPQHF. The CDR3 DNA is TGTGCCAGTAGTCACCCCCGGGGAAGCAATCAGCCCCAGCATTTT.

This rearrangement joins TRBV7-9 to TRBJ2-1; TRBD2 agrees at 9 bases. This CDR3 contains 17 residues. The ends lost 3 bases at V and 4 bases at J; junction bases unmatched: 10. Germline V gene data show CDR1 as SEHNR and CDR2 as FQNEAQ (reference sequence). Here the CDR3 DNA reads TGTGCCAGCAGCTTGAGGTCTAGCGGGAATATATACAATGAGCAGTTCTTC. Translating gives CASSLRSSGNIYNEQFF.

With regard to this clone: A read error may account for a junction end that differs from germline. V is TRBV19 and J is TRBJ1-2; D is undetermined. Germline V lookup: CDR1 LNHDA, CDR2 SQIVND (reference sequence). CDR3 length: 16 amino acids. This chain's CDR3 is CASSVDTYSTNYGYTF. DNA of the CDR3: TGTGCCAGTAGTGTAGACACCTACTCCACCAACTATGGCTACACCTTC.

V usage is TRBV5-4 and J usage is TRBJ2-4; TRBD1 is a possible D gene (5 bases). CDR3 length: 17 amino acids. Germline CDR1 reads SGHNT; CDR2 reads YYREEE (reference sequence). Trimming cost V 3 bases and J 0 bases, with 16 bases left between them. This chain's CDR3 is CASSSQVTALAKNIQYF. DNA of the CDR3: TGTGCCAGCAGCTCCCAGGTGACAGCCCTAGCCAAAAACATTCAGTACTTC.

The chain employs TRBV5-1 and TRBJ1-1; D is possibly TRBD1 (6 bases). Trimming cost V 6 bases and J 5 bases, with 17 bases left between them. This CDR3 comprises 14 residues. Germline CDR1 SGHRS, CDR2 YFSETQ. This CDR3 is CASTEGGGGTEAFF. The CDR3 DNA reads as TGCGCCAGCACCGAGGGAGGGGGTGGGACTGAAGCTTTCTTT.

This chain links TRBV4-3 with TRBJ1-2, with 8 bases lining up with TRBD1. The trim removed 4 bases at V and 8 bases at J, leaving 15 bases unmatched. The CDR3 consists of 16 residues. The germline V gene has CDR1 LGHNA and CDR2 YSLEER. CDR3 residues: CASSPNPTGAGGGYTF. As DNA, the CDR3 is TGCGCCAGCAGCCCCAACCCGACAGGGGCCGGAGGGGGCTACACCTTC.

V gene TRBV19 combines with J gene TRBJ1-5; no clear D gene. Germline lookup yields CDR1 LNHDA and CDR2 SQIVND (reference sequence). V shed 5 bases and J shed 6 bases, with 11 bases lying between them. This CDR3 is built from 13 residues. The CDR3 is CASSYQEGQPQHF. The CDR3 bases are TGTGCCAGTAGTTACCAGGAAGGTCAGCCCCAGCATTTT.

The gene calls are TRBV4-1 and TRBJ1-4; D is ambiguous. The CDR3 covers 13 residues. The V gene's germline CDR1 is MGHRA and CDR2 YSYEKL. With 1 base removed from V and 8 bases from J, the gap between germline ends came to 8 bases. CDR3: CASSQVWLEKLFF. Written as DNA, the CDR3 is TGCGCCAGCAGCCAAGTCTGGCTCGAAAAACTGTTTTTT.

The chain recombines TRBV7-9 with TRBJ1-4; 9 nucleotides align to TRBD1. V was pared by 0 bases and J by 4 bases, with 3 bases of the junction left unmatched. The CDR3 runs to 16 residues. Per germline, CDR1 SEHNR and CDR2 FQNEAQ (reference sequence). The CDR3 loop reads CASSLAWGQGNEKLFF. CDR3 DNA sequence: TGTGCCAGCAGCTTAGCTTGGGGACAGGGTAATGAAAAACTGTTTTTT.

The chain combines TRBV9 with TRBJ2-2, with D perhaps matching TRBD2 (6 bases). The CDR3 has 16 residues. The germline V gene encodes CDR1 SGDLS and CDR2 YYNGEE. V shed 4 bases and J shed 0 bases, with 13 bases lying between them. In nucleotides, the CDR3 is TGTGCCAGCAGCCCGCCCAGCGGGCCGAACACCGGGGAGCTGTTTTTT. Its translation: CASSPPSGPNTGELFF. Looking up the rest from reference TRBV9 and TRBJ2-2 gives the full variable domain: DSGVTQTPKHLITATGQRVTLRCSPRSGDLSVYWYQQSLDQGLQFLIQYYNGEERAKGNILERFSAQQFPDLHSELNLSSLELGDSALYFCASSPPSGPNTGELFFGEGSRLTVL.

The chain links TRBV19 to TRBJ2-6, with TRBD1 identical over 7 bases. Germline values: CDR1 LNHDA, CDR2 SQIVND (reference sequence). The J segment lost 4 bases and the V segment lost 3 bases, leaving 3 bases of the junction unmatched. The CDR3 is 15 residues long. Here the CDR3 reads CASSITGDGANVLTF. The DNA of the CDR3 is TGTGCCAGTAGTATTACAGGGGACGGGGCCAACGTCCTGACTTTC.

The CDR3 loop reads CASSYGQGWDGYTF. The CDR3 region has the DNA TGTGCCAGCAGCTACGGACAGGGATGGGATGGCTACACCTTC. V is TRBV5-6 and J is TRBJ1-2; 8 bases are a match to TRBD1. V lost 3 bases and J lost 6; bases outside the gene matches: 7. This CDR3 spans 14 amino acids. Germline V gene sequence: CDR1 SGHDT, CDR2 YYEEEE.

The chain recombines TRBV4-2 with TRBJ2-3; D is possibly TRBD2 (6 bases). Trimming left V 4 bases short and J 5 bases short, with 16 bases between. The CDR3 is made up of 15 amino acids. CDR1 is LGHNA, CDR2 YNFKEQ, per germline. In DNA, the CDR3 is TGTGCCAGCAGCCGGGTTCCCTCGGGACTAGATACGCAGTATTTT. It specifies CASSRVPSGLDTQYF.

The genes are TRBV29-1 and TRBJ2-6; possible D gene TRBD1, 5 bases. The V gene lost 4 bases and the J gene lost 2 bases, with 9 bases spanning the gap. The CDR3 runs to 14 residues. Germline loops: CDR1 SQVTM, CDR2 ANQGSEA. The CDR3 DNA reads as TGCAGCGTTGGGCAGGGCACTGGGGCCAACGTCCTGACTTTC. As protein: CSVGQGTGANVLTF.

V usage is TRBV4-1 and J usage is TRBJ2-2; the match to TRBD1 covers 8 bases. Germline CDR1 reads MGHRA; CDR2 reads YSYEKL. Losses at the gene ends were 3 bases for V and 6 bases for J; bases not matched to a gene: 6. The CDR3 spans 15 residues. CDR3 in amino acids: CASSQDRVPSGELFF. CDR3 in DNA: TGCGCCAGCAGCCAGGACAGGGTACCCTCCGGGGAGCTGTTTTTT.

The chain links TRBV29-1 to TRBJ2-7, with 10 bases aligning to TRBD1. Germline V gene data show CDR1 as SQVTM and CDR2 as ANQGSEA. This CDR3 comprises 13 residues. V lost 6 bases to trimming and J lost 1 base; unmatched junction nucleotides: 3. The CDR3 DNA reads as TGCAGCGTCCGACAGGGGGCTTCCTACGAGCAGTACTTC. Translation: CSVRQGASYEQYF.

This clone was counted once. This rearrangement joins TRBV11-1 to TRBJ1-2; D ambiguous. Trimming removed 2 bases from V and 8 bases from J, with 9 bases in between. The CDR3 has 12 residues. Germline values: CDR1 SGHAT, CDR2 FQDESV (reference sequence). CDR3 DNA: TGTGCCAGCAGCTTATCGGTTGGCGGCTACACCTTC. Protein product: CASSLSVGGYTF.

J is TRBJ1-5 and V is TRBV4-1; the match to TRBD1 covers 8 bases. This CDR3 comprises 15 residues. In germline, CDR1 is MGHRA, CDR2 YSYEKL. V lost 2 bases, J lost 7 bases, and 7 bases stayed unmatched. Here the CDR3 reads CASSQQGARGQPQHF. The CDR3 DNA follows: TGCGCCAGCAGCCAACAGGGGGCGCGAGGACAGCCCCAGCATTTT.

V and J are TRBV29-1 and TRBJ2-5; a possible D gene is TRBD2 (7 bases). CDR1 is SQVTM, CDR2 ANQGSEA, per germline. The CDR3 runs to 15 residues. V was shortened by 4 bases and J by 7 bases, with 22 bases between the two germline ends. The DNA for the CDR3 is TGCAGCGTTGTCCTGGGAGGGGGGGGTGGCGGGACCCAGTACTTC. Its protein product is CSVVLGGGGGGTQYF.

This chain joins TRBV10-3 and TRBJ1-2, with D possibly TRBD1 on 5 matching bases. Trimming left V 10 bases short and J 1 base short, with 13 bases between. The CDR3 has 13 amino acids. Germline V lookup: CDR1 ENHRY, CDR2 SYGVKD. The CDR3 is CATEAGLNYGYTF. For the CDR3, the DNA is TGTGCCACCGAGGCAGGGCTTAACTATGGCTACACCTTC.